A selection of T cell receptor beta chains follows, all from one sample in a study of cytomegalovirus exposure and HLA in healthy donors. Some clones are missing from TCRdb's copy, which holds only in-frame ones; the method was immunoSEQ multiplex PCR. The sample yields some 200,000 clones, more than 75% seen once. The sequencing input was PBMCs. The receptor source for this set is a woman in her forties or fifties in good health and CMV-seropositive. Each CDR3 is given with its conserved first and last residue. Not every row has a clone size; where given, it reads once, few, many or a size class.

-	TRBV11-2	TRBJ2-7	CASSPYSYEQYF
once	TRBV7-9	TRBJ2-7	CASSSYAGSEQYF
few	TRBV7-9	TRBJ2-7	CASSLARGKFFYEQYF
-	TRBV21-1	TRBJ2-1	CASSKGPEGGYNEQFF
-	TRBV2	TRBJ1-4	CASSAEGQGAKLFF
-	TRBV5-1	TRBJ2-7	CASSLGGEGSYEQYF
once	TRBV10-3	TRBJ1-2	CAISGDQIYGYTF
-	TRBV5-5	TRBJ1-2	CASSLDPRQVHYGYTF
once	TRBV10-3	TRBJ2-7	CAIRDRGSLDEQYF
-	TRBV4-1	TRBJ2-7	CASSGSGTGAYEQYF
-	TRBV7-2	TRBJ2-6	CASSLEGAGGANVLTF
-	TRBV6-1	TRBJ2-2	CASGRTVNTGELFF
once	TRBV11-2	TRBJ2-7	CASSSAGRGPYEQYF
-	TRBV6-6	TRBJ2-7	CATREGEYEQYF
-	TRBV19	TRBJ2-3	CASQAGDTQYF
few	TRBV28	TRBJ2-1	CASSFQRGSDEQFF
-	TRBV5-1	TRBJ1-3	CASSVSGNTIYF
-	TRBV7-3	TRBJ2-1	CASSQGSSGRSEQFF
few	TRBV4-3	TRBJ1-4	CASSQDGDSEKLFF
-	TRBV5-4	TRBJ2-2	CASSLGAGATGTGELFF
few	TRBV20-1	TRBJ1-2	CSAKSYGYTF
-	TRBV28	TRBJ1-4	CASSLGQGVEKLFF
-	TRBV30	TRBJ1-3	CAWSQGVSSGNTIYF
-	TRBV15	TRBJ2-1	CATSREGQVGRDEQFF
-	TRBV5-1	TRBJ2-5	CASSVGQVSQETQYF
-	TRBV11-2	TRBJ2-5	CASSLSRGQETQYF
-	TRBV10-1	TRBJ2-7	CASRSHGDRQTYEQYF
-	TRBV2	TRBJ2-4	CASSEGENIQYF
-	TRBV28	TRBJ2-2	CAYESANTGELFF
-	TRBV7-9	TRBJ2-2	CASSYRVTGELFF
-	TRBV5-4	TRBJ2-6	CASSLYRESSGANGLTF
-	TRBV7-6	TRBJ2-3	CASSLQGGTSDTQYF
-	TRBV7-9	TRBJ1-4	CASSYWDSLRANEKLFF
-	TRBV14	TRBJ2-3	CASSYGSTDTQYF
once	TRBV7-9	TRBJ2-1	CASSQQGALNEQFF
-	TRBV9	TRBJ1-2	CASSVVPDGQGYGYTF
-	TRBV11-2	TRBJ1-1	CASSSGQPNTEAFF
-	TRBV14	TRBJ2-2	CASSQVQSSGELFF
few	TRBV4-3	TRBJ2-1	CASSLMWPASGLGEQFF
-	TRBV19	TRBJ2-5	CASSTGETQYF
-	TRBV28	TRBJ1-1	CASSLQREQGAMNTEAFF
-	TRBV15	TRBJ2-7	CATSRGRSYEQYF
-	TRBV19	TRBJ2-1	CASRLAGGNEQFF
-	TRBV11-2	TRBJ2-1	CASSRSHNEQFF
-	TRBV19	TRBJ1-6	CASSSDSGTSNSPLHF
-	TRBV7-9	TRBJ2-3	CASSSGTGSSTDTQYF
-	TRBV5-1	TRBJ2-7	CASSRGAGGWDEQYF
once	TRBV7-8	TRBJ1-4	CASSPTYLATNEKLFF
-	TRBV9	TRBJ2-5	CASSGGFSGETQYF
-	TRBV5-1	TRBJ2-2	CASSVYTGKIPGELFF
-	TRBV7-9	TRBJ1-1	CASSLQGAEAFF
-	TRBV30	TRBJ1-1	CAWRDRQGAFRAFF
-	TRBV7-9	TRBJ2-1	CSSSRRGTTNTEQFF
few	TRBV5-1	TRBJ2-1	CASSLDGGAGEGGEQFF
-	TRBV15	TRBJ2-3	CATSRDRGRTDTQYF
-	TRBV14	TRBJ2-7	CASSQADRLAGDYEQYF
-	TRBV10-3	TRBJ1-5	CAISEPMTVRSNQPQHF
-	TRBV10-1	TRBJ2-1	CASSEGVGAGGGDEQFF
-	TRBV2	TRBJ2-5	CASRRRDSHQETQYF
-	TRBV11-2	TRBJ2-6	CASSSPRRQGASGANVLTF